Shown below are 15 T cell receptor beta chains from a single sample sequenced in a study of identical twins. Each CDR3 protein gets one entry after TCRdb re-called the 5' RACE reads with MiXCR. Counted here are 450,000 or so distinct CDR3 sequences, less than 20% occurring once; the ten biggest clones make up approximately 12%. Sequenced input: naive T cells sorted from blood. These receptors were collected from a man in his fifties in good health.

This clonotype was counted many times. V is TRBV6-6 and J is TRBJ1-6; D uncertain. CDR1 is MNHNY, CDR2 SVGAGI, per germline (reference sequence). Trimming stripped 8 bases from V and 13 bases from J, with 12 bases between. There are 11 residues in the CDR3. As DNA, the CDR3 is TGTGCCAGCGGAGAGAGCGGGCCCCTCCACTTT. Translating gives CASGESGPLHF.

This clonotype has just a few counts. The chain is built from TRBV12-3 or TRBV12-4 and TRBJ2-2; 8 bases fit TRBD1. Trimming took 8 bases from V and 0 from J; bases not matched to a gene: 8. The CDR3 is 16 residues long. The CDR3 DNA reads as TGTGCCAGCCGACAAGGACAGGGAACGAACACCGGGGAGCTGTTTTTT. This sequence encodes CASRQGQGTNTGELFF.

The genes are TRBV4-3 and TRBJ2-4; 10 nucleotides match TRBD2. With 4 bases clipped from V and 0 bases from J, the junction kept 15 bases outside the gene matches. The CDR3 is 20 amino acids. Germline V gene data show CDR1 as LGHNA and CDR2 as YSLEER. CDR3 sequence reads: CASSPWGQAGGLLAKNIQYF. The CDR3 DNA sequence: TGCGCCAGCAGCCCCTGGGGCCAAGCGGGGGGGCTCCTAGCCAAAAACATTCAGTACTTC.

This clonotype was seen a handful of times. V and J are TRBV4-3 and TRBJ1-1; D might be TRBD1 (6 bases). Germline V gene data show CDR1 as LGHNA and CDR2 as YSLEER. V was shortened by 3 bases and J by 1 base, with 9 bases between the two germline ends. The CDR3 runs 14 residues. CDR3 DNA sequence: TGCGCCAGCAGCCACAACAGGGAGAACACTGAAGCTTTCTTT. Its protein product is CASSHNRENTEAFF.

This clonotype was seen a handful of times. CDR3 coding DNA: TGCAGCGTTCGGAGGAGAATGAACACTGAAGCTTTCTTT. Protein product: CSVRRRMNTEAFF. The chain joins TRBV29-1 to TRBJ1-1; no definite D call. The V end lost 5 bases, the J end lost 0 bases, and 10 bases lay between the germline ends. Germline CDR1 SQVTM, CDR2 ANQGSEA. There are 13 residues in the CDR3. The complete variable domain, with remaining parts taken from reference TRBV29-1 and TRBJ1-1, reads SAVISQKPSRDICQRGTSLTIQCQVDSQVTMMFWYRQQPGQSLTLIATANQGSEATYESGFVIDKFPISRPNLTFSTLTVSNMSPEDSSIYLCSVRRRMNTEAFFGQGTRLTVV.

A few counts support this clonotype. V and J are TRBV29-1 and TRBJ2-3, with 10 positions matching TRBD2. The CDR3 totals 14 residues. J was trimmed by 4 bases and V by 5 bases; bases with no gene match: 6. Germline assignment: CDR1 SQVTM and CDR2 ANQGSEA. Written as DNA, the CDR3 is TGCAGCGTTCCCCTAGCGGGAGCCGCAGATACGCAGTATTTT. It codes for CSVPLAGAADTQYF.

The J gene is TRBJ2-2, the V gene TRBV11-2; TRBD1 matches 12 bases. V gave up 7 bases and J gave up 7 bases; unmatched junction bases: 10. The CDR3 is 16 amino acids. Germline V gives CDR1 SGHAT, CDR2 FQNNGV. The CDR3 reads CASTTYRDRGRGELFF. CDR3 nucleotide sequence: TGTGCCAGCACCACCTACCGGGACAGGGGGCGCGGGGAGCTGTTTTTT.

This rearrangement joins TRBV27 to TRBJ2-7; perhaps TRBD2 as D (6 bases). Deletions cut 4 bases from V and 3 bases from J, with 10 bases between. Per the germline V gene, CDR1 is MNHEY and CDR2 is SMNVEV (reference sequence). CDR3 length equals 13 residues. The DNA for the CDR3 is TGTGCCAGCAGTTCAATAGCGGACTACGAGCAGTACTTC. Amino acid sequence: CASSSIADYEQYF.

This clonotype was found many times. The rearrangement links TRBV5-1 to TRBJ1-1; D unclear. Looked up from germline, CDR1 is SGHRS and CDR2 is YFSETQ. With 0 bases removed from V and 0 bases from J, the gap between germline ends came to 9 bases. The CDR3 spans 15 residues. CDR3 in DNA: TGCGCCAGCAGCTTGGTTGCGAGTATGAACACTGAAGCTTTCTTT. The encoded protein is CASSLVASMNTEAFF.

The DNA for the CDR3 is TGCAGCGTTGAAGGGGGGCGGACTCCCGTGACCCAGTACTTC. It is translated as CSVEGGRTPVTQYF. The V and J genes are TRBV29-1 and TRBJ2-5; a weak D match, TRBD1 (6 bases). From germline, CDR1 is SQVTM and CDR2 ANQGSEA. The CDR3 spans 14 residues. V was clipped by 1 base and J by 7 bases, with 16 bases between them.

This clonotype was recorded a few times. The chain has TRBV27 and TRBJ2-1, with 8 bases matching TRBD2. The CDR3 runs to 15 residues. The junction had 9 bases not matched to a gene; V was cut back by 2 bases and J by 9 bases. The germline gives CDR1 MNHEY, CDR2 SMNVEV (reference sequence). As DNA, the CDR3 is TGTGCCAGCAGTTTAAAAGGCGGGGGGACCCCTGAGCAGTTCTTC. Translated, it gives CASSLKGGGTPEQFF.

The chain has TRBV5-1 and TRBJ2-7; 7 bases fit TRBD1. Germline loops: CDR1 SGHRS, CDR2 YFSETQ. This CDR3 is 14 amino acids long. Losses at the gene ends were 4 bases for V and 1 base for J; bases not matched to a gene: 5. CDR3 sequence: CASSQGQPSYEQYF. For the CDR3, the DNA is TGCGCCAGCAGCCAGGGACAGCCGTCCTACGAGCAGTACTTC.

This clonotype was observed a few times. This rearrangement joins TRBV6-5 to TRBJ1-1, with a weak D call TRBD1 (5 bases). CDR1 and CDR2 from the germline V gene are MNHEY and SVGAGI. V lost 2 bases to trimming and J lost 0 bases, with 13 bases between them. This CDR3 contains 16 residues. This chain's CDR3 is CASSYLGGGLNTEAFF. The CDR3 coding sequence is TGTGCCAGCAGTTACCTCGGGGGAGGGCTGAACACTGAAGCTTTCTTT.

This clonotype was counted only a few times. This chain uses TRBV5-6 with TRBJ2-5; D not resolved. The CDR3 spans 15 residues. Germline V CDR1 and CDR2: SGHDT, YYEEEE. Trimming took 2 bases from V and 1 from J, leaving 12 bases between them. CDR3 DNA: TGTGCCAGCAGCTTCCTCTCCGGGCCCCAAGAGACCCAGTACTTC. Protein product: CASSFLSGPQETQYF.

Details on this clonotype: A read error may be the cause here, since a much bigger clone is one base away. This chain connects TRBV5-5 to TRBJ2-7; 10 bases align to TRBD1. Germline CDR1 reads SGHKS; CDR2 reads YYEKEE (reference sequence). The CDR3 loop spans 15 amino acids. In DNA form, the CDR3 reads TGTGCCACCAGCTCCGGACAGGGGGGAGGCTACGAGCAGTACTTC. Protein product: CATSSGQGGGYEQYF.